The entry below describes one TCR beta chain. How the authors handled the data: Estimated nucleated cell counts came from reference gene primer amplification. This table comes from immunoSEQ multiplex PCR, and its TCRdb copy is limited to in-frame clones, with some not included. The V and J calls and clone size come from that table; D and trimming were worked out from the DNA. The sample shows 55,000 to 65,000 clones, approximately 91% of them seen only once. This specimen comes from a study of blood T cell repertoires in COVID-19. Turning to the study itself: Whether acute or convalescent, the COVID-19 samples came from the United States, Italy and Spain.

Germline lookup yields CDR1 SGHRS and CDR2 YFSETQ. Germline trimming cut 1 base from V and 4 bases from J; bases unmatched to any gene: 4. The CDR3 spans 15 residues. This TCR was recovered from a woman aged 55-75 years with active COVID-19. The chain has TRBV5-1 and TRBJ1-1; 10 nucleotides match TRBD1. The specimen was peripheral blood. CDR3: CASSLWDRGSTEAFF. For the CDR3, the DNA is TGCGCCAGCAGCTTGTGGGACAGGGGTTCCACTGAAGCTTTCTTT.